Presented here are 18 T cell receptor beta chains from one specimen sequenced in a study of blood T cells in healthy people across ages. A second PCR, run for roughly 7 to 12 cycles, used a sample-barcoded 5' primer plus a J-beta primer mix. A single record per CDR3 protein comes from TCRdb applying MiXCR to the 5' RACE reads. The data show approximately 780,000 distinct CDR3 sequences, approximately 24% seen once. These data also featured in a second study, about T cells of mothers and their children.

The sample was blood. These receptors all come from a boy between 10 and 17 years old in good health.

This clonotype was seen more than once but under ten times. A read error may account for a junction end that differs from germline. V gene TRBV7-9 combines with J gene TRBJ2-7; TRBD2 is a possible D gene (5 bases). Germline V gives CDR1 SEHNR, CDR2 FQNEAQ (reference sequence). There are 16 residues in the CDR3. The CDR3 reads CASRLTRPSGNYEQYF. CDR3 sequence (DNA): TGTGCCAGCAGGCTAACGAGACCCAGCGGCAACTACGAGCAATACTTC.

This chain joins TRBV5-1 and TRBJ2-3; D ambiguous. The V and J ends lost 4 bases and 2 bases respectively, with 8 bases between them. Germline V gives CDR1 SGHRS, CDR2 YFSETQ. This CDR3 region has 13 residues. Here the CDR3 DNA reads TGCGCCAGCAGCCGGTTGGACACAGATACGCAGTATTTT. This gives the protein CASSRLDTDTQYF.

This clonotype was counted only a few times. The V and J genes are TRBV28 and TRBJ2-7; D remains ambiguous. Trimming pared 5 bases from V and 4 bases from J, leaving 6 bases between. This CDR3 region has 11 residues. Germline V gene data show CDR1 as MDHEN and CDR2 as SYDVKM. The CDR3 loop is CASSGWYEQYF. The DNA of the CDR3 is TGTGCCAGCAGTGGATGGTACGAGCAGTACTTC.

This clonotype was seen a handful of times. This rearrangement joins TRBV4-2 to TRBJ2-7; 9 nucleotides align to TRBD2. V dropped 0 bases and J dropped 4; count of bases not matched to a gene: 7. Germline CDR1 LGHNA, CDR2 YNFKEQ. CDR3 length: 16 residues. CDR3 DNA: TGTGCCAGCAGCCAAGATGAACTAGCGGGTTCTTACGAGCAGTACTTC. Translating it yields CASSQDELAGSYEQYF.

This clonotype was detected only once. J is TRBJ1-3 and V is TRBV5-1; D not resolved. V shed 0 bases and J shed 0 bases, with 7 bases lying between them. The germline CDR1 and CDR2 sequences are SGHRS and YFSETQ. CDR3 size: 15 residues. CDR3 bases: TGCGCCAGCAGCTTGGCTGGGTTCTCTGGAAACACCATATATTTT. It encodes CASSLAGFSGNTIYF.

About this clonotype itself: The junction and the germline gene differ at one end; a read error may be behind it. The chain is built from TRBV2 and TRBJ2-4; D is unclear. Germline-derived CDR1 and CDR2 are SNHLY and FYNNEI. CDR3 size: 15 residues. CDR3 DNA: TGTGCCTGCAGTGAGTCAGCACTAGCCAAAAACATTCAGTACTTC. Translating gives CACSESALAKNIQYF.

The chain carries TRBV3-1 and TRBJ2-5; D is possibly TRBD1 or TRBD2 (5 bases each). Matching the DNA end better, TRBJ2-7 makes the J call doubtful. This CDR3 is built from 15 residues. CDR1 and CDR2 from the germline V gene are LGHDT and YNNKEL (reference sequence). The CDR3 region has the DNA TGTGCCAGCAGCCTTTCCCAGGGAGAGGCCTACGAGCAGTACTTC. Protein product: CASSLSQGEAYEQYF.

On this clonotype: The junction shows a germline mismatch at one end, possibly a read error. The gene calls are TRBV5-1 and TRBJ2-5; D not resolved. The CDR3 length is 14 residues. Germline values: CDR1 SGHRS, CDR2 YFSETQ. Written as DNA, the CDR3 is TGCGCCAGCAGCTTGTCGGCTAATCAAGAGGCCCAGTACTTC. Its protein product is CASSLSANQEAQYF.

This chain connects TRBV20-1 to TRBJ2-3; 7 bases match TRBD1. Germline assignment: CDR1 DFQATT and CDR2 SNEGSKA (reference sequence). The CDR3 runs 14 residues. J lost 2 bases, V lost 5 bases, and 7 bases had no gene match. CDR3: CSAGLGQITDTQYF. CDR3 nucleotides: TGCAGTGCTGGGCTGGGACAGATCACAGATACGCAGTATTTT.

The rearrangement links TRBV25-1 to TRBJ2-5; TRBD1 aligns across 10 bases. Trimming took 3 bases from V and 5 from J; bases not matched to a gene: 6. Germline V CDR1 and CDR2: MGHDK, SYGVNS. The CDR3 consists of 15 residues. CDR3 protein: CASSDVGTGAETQYF. CDR3 sequence (DNA): TGTGCCAGCAGTGACGTGGGGACAGGGGCCGAGACCCAGTACTTC. Together with reference TRBV25-1 and TRBJ2-5, the CDR3 gives the full variable domain: EADIYQTPRYLVIGTGKKITLECSQTMGHDKMYWYQQDPGMELHLIHYSYGVNSTEKGDLSSESTVSRIRTEHFPLTLESARPSHTSQYLCASSDVGTGAETQYFGPGTRLLVL.

The gene calls are TRBV5-1 and TRBJ2-7; 7 bases fit TRBD1. This CDR3 is built from 15 residues. CDR1 is SGHRS, CDR2 YFSETQ, per germline. J was trimmed by 3 bases and V by 4 bases; bases with no gene match: 10. DNA of the CDR3: TGCGCCAGCAGCGCCTCCGGGACAGCGATCTACGAGCAGTACTTC. It encodes CASSASGTAIYEQYF.

The genes are TRBV6-5 and TRBJ2-1, with a tentative D call TRBD1 (6 bases). The CDR3 length is 12 residues. V was clipped by 6 bases and J by 12 bases, with 15 bases between them. The germline gives CDR1 MNHEY, CDR2 SVGAGI. CDR3 amino acids: CASRQGPSGQFF. The CDR3 region has the DNA TGTGCCAGCAGACAGGGTCCGAGTGGGCAGTTCTTC.

V is TRBV28 and J is TRBJ2-7; D unclear. CDR1 is MDHEN, CDR2 SYDVKM, per germline. The CDR3 is made up of 16 amino acids. V was clipped by 5 bases and J by 2 bases, with 19 bases between them. This chain's CDR3 is CASSLGSSTRAYEQYF. CDR3 coding DNA: TGTGCCAGCAGTCTGGGGTCCTCTACCCGAGCCTACGAGCAGTACTTC. Drawing the rest from reference TRBV28 and TRBJ2-7, the complete variable domain is DVKVTQSSRYLVKRTGEKVFLECVQDMDHENMFWYRQDPGLGLRLIYFSYDVKMKEKGDIPEGYSVSREKKERFSLILESASTNQTSMYLCASSLGSSTRAYEQYFGPGTRLTVT.

This clonotype was picked up a small number of times. J is TRBJ1-2 and V is TRBV19; 10 nucleotides match TRBD1. With 6 bases clipped from V and 3 bases from J, the junction kept 4 bases outside the gene matches. This CDR3 region has 14 residues. Germline CDR1 reads LNHDA; CDR2 reads SQIVND (reference sequence). The CDR3 region has the DNA TGTGCCAGTAGAACCGGGACAGGGGACTATGGCTACACCTTC. It codes for CASRTGTGDYGYTF.

This CDR3 reads CASSPGGVGEQFF. For the CDR3, the DNA is TGTGCCAGCAGCCCCGGTGGGGTCGGTGAGCAGTTCTTC. The gene calls are TRBV7-3 and TRBJ2-1; D ambiguous. Germline V lookup: CDR1 SGHTA, CDR2 FQGTGA. V was clipped by 5 bases and J by 9 bases, with 14 bases between them. The CDR3 length is 13 residues.

This clonotype has a handful of counts. The CDR3 DNA reads as TGTGCCAGCAGCAGATGGAGGACAGGGGGATATGGCTACACCTTC. This gives the protein CASSRWRTGGYGYTF. The rearrangement joins TRBV21-1 to TRBJ1-2; the D call in the table, TRBD1, was not verified against the DNA. TRBV21-1 is a pseudogene. The CDR3 is made up of 15 amino acids.

CDR3 region: CASRGQQDTYGYTF. The CDR3 bases are TGTGCCAGCAGGGGACAGCAAGACACCTATGGCTACACCTTC. This sequence joins TRBV2 and TRBJ1-2; TRBD1 matches 7 bases. The CDR3 spans 14 residues. The ends lost 6 bases at V and 4 bases at J; junction bases unmatched: 8. Germline values: CDR1 SNHLY, CDR2 FYNNEI.

This chain links TRBV10-3 with TRBJ2-5; TRBD1 matches at 7 bases. The J segment lost 1 base and the V segment lost 8 bases, leaving 7 bases of the junction unmatched. CDR1 ENHRY and CDR2 SYGVKD come from the germline V gene. This CDR3 is built from 14 residues. CDR3 in amino acids: CAIGAQGVQETQYF. The CDR3 region has the DNA TGTGCCATCGGTGCGCAGGGGGTCCAAGAGACCCAGTACTTC.